These 20 T cell receptor beta chains originate from one sample sequenced in a study of post-analysis software for immune sequencing data. Unique molecular identifiers were present in the TCR beta cDNA libraries. TCRdb re-analysed the PCR reads in MiXCR, keeping a single row per CDR3 protein. This sample has 750,000 to 950,000 distinct CDR3 sequences, with 35% to 55% found just once. Study-level findings and limits: In patients, TRBV5-6, TRBV5-1 and TRBV20-1 belonged to five TRBV segments found more frequently than in controls.

These receptors lack a known antigen. Sequenced sample: blood. The receptors shown here come from a girl between 5 and 17 years old with multiple sclerosis.

The gene calls are TRBV28 and TRBJ1-4; TRBD1 matches 8 bases. CDR3 length: 16 residues. From germline, CDR1 is MDHEN and CDR2 SYDVKM. Trimming took 6 bases from V and 3 from J; bases not matched to a gene: 9. The CDR3 sequence is CASSPRQGWANEKLFF. CDR3 bases: TGTGCCAGCAGCCCTCGACAGGGGTGGGCTAATGAAAAACTGTTTTTT.

This clonotype has only a few counts. This rearrangement joins TRBV12-3 or TRBV12-4 to TRBJ2-5; D is perhaps TRBD2 (6 bases). The V gene lost 3 bases and the J gene lost 11 bases, with 13 bases spanning the gap. This CDR3 spans 12 amino acids. The CDR3 spells CASSFSREGQYF. The CDR3 DNA follows: TGTGCCAGCAGTTTTTCGCGGGAAGGGCAGTACTTC.

This chain links TRBV7-9 with TRBJ2-7; 7 positions agree with TRBD2. CDR1 SEHNR and CDR2 FQNEAQ come from the germline V gene (reference sequence). With V trimmed by 2 bases and J by 0 bases, 13 bases remained unmatched. This CDR3 is 18 amino acids long. The CDR3 loop reads CASSLFGQKRGSSYEQYF. For the CDR3, the DNA is TGTGCCAGCAGCTTATTTGGCCAAAAGCGGGGCTCCTCCTACGAGCAGTACTTC. Filled out from reference TRBV7-9 and TRBJ2-7, the complete variable domain reads DTGVSQNPRHKITKRGQNVTFRCDPISEHNRLYWYRQTLGQGPEFLTYFQNEAQLEKSRLLSDRFSAERPKGSFSTLEIQRTEQGDSAMYLCASSLFGQKRGSSYEQYFGPGTRLTVT.

This clonotype has a count of ten or more. The chain has TRBV3-1 and TRBJ1-6; D ambiguous. Germline CDR1 reads LGHDT; CDR2 reads YNNKEL (reference sequence). This CDR3 comprises 14 residues. The ends were cut back, 0 bases at V and 5 bases at J, with 5 bases in the middle. CDR3: CASSQEGNNSPLHF. CDR3 in DNA: TGTGCCAGCAGCCAAGAGGGGAATAATTCACCCCTCCACTTT.

The gene calls are TRBV20-1 and TRBJ1-2; D remains ambiguous. Germline CDR1 DFQATT, CDR2 SNEGSKA (reference sequence). The CDR3 has 13 amino acids. Trimming stripped 6 bases from V and 0 bases from J, with 11 bases between. The CDR3 sequence: CSAGERANYGYTF. CDR3 nucleotides: TGCAGTGCCGGCGAGAGGGCTAACTATGGCTACACCTTC.

The chain uses TRBV5-1 and TRBJ2-1; D assignment may be TRBD1 or TRBD2 (6 bases each). V was pared by 0 bases and J by 4 bases, with 17 bases between. The CDR3 length is 17 residues. CDR1 and CDR2 (germline): SGHRS, YFSETQ. Here the CDR3 DNA reads TGCGCCAGCAGCTTGGAGGCTCTAGCGACAGGATACAATGAGCAGTTCTTC. This encodes CASSLEALATGYNEQFF. Based on the CDR3 plus reference TRBV5-1 and TRBJ2-1, the full variable domain is KAGVTQTPRYLIKTRGQQVTLSCSPISGHRSVSWYQQTPGQGLQFLFEYFSETQRNKGNFPGRFSGRQFSNSRSEMNVSTLELGDSALYLCASSLEALATGYNEQFFGPGTRLTVL.

V and J are TRBV20-1 and TRBJ2-1, with D perhaps assigned TRBD1 or TRBD2 (5 bases each). The CDR3 is made up of 16 amino acids. CDR1 and CDR2 (germline): DFQATT, SNEGSKA (reference sequence). V gave up 4 bases and J gave up 2 bases, with 18 bases separating them. CDR3 DNA sequence: TGCAGTGCTACGCTCCCCGGGACCGCTCCCTACAATGAGCAGTTCTTC. As protein: CSATLPGTAPYNEQFF.

This clonotype occurred a few times. The chain links TRBV6-1 to TRBJ1-5, with 9 bases aligning to TRBD1. CDR3 length: 19 residues. Germline V gene lookup returns CDR1 MNHNS and CDR2 SASEGT. V trimming: 6 bases; J trimming: 3 bases; junction bases outside the gene matches: 18. The CDR3 DNA is TGTGCCAGCAGACGCGAAGGGACAGGGAGGGGGTCTACCAATCAGCCCCAGCATTTT. This gives the protein CASRREGTGRGSTNQPQHF.

This chain connects TRBV7-3 to TRBJ2-7, with 9 bases that match TRBD2. This CDR3 comprises 14 residues. Per the germline V gene, CDR1 is SGHTA and CDR2 is FQGTGA. Germline trimming cut 8 bases from V and 4 bases from J; bases unmatched to any gene: 9. CDR3: CASRSGLAGYEQYF. As DNA, the CDR3 is TGTGCCAGCCGTTCGGGGCTAGCGGGATACGAGCAGTACTTC.

The chain's CDR3 is CASSTRGVGGNTQYF. In nucleotides, the CDR3 is TGTGCCAGCAGCACGCGCGGGGTTGGGGGGAATACGCAGTATTTT. This rearrangement joins TRBV6-2 or TRBV6-3 to TRBJ2-3, with a possible D match to TRBD2 (6 bases). The CDR3 contains 15 residues. Germline V gene sequence: CDR1 MNHEY, CDR2 SVGEGT. Trimming took off 6 bases at V and 7 bases at J, with 20 bases between the two ends.

This chain links TRBV20-1 with TRBJ2-6; a possible D gene is TRBD1 (6 bases). V dropped 3 bases and J dropped 2 bases, with 8 bases sitting between them. The CDR3 has 14 amino acids. Germline CDR1 DFQATT, CDR2 SNEGSKA (reference sequence). The CDR3 DNA reads TGCAGTGCTAGGGCAGGGGCTGGGGCCAACGTCCTGACTTTC. Translation: CSARAGAGANVLTF.

This clonotype was recorded a few times. The V call is TRBV7-8, the J call TRBJ2-1, with 7 bases identical to TRBD1. The V gene's germline CDR1 is SGHVS and CDR2 FQNEAQ. V gave up 4 bases and J gave up 8 bases; unmatched junction bases: 14. This CDR3 comprises 16 residues. The CDR3 DNA is TGTGCCAGCAGCTACTGGTTTAAGGGGGCCACCCATGAGCAGTTCTTC. As protein: CASSYWFKGATHEQFF.

This clonotype showed up just a few times. CDR3 residues: CASISGPPRRYEQYF. In DNA form, the CDR3 reads TGTGCCAGCATCTCGGGACCTCCGAGACGGTACGAGCAGTACTTC. The chain recombines TRBV21-1 with TRBJ2-7; no check of the table's D call, TRBD1, against the DNA was made. TRBV21-1 is a pseudogene. This CDR3 is built from 15 residues.

This clonotype was seen more than once but under ten times. The V and J genes are TRBV10-3 and TRBJ2-1; the match to TRBD2 covers 10 bases. The CDR3 loop spans 17 amino acids. In germline, CDR1 is ENHRY, CDR2 SYGVKD. Losses at the gene ends were 4 bases for V and 0 bases for J; bases not matched to a gene: 6. The CDR3 DNA reads TGTGCCATCAGTGTGCTAGCGGGAGAGGTCTCCTACAATGAGCAGTTCTTC. Protein sequence: CAISVLAGEVSYNEQFF.

This clonotype was seen repeatedly, ten times or more. The J gene is TRBJ1-2, the V gene TRBV28; 8 nucleotides agree with TRBD1. The germline gives CDR1 MDHEN, CDR2 SYDVKM. Trimming cost V 6 bases and J 3 bases; bases outside gene matches: 6. This CDR3 is built from 14 residues. The CDR3 DNA follows: TGTGCCAGCAGAAAAGGGACAGGTGACTATGGCTACACCTTC. Translated: CASRKGTGDYGYTF.

The table lists this clonotype with a few counts. The chain recombines TRBV6-4 with TRBJ2-3, with D uncertain. Trimming removed 4 bases at V and 2 bases at J, with 7 bases between. This CDR3 has 13 amino acids. Germline lookup yields CDR1 MRHNA and CDR2 SNTAGT. The CDR3 sequence is CASSVGLTDTQYF. In DNA, the CDR3 is TGTGCCAGCAGTGTAGGCCTCACAGATACGCAGTATTTT.

This CDR3 reads CASSLERGSYEQYF. The CDR3 DNA reads TGTGCCAGCAGTTTAGAGAGGGGATCCTACGAGCAGTACTTC. The chain recombines TRBV28 with TRBJ2-7; D tentatively fits TRBD1 or TRBD2 (5 bases each). CDR1 and CDR2 (germline): MDHEN, SYDVKM. The CDR3 runs 14 residues. V was cut by 2 bases and J by 1 base, with 9 bases left in between.

This clonotype has only a few counts. The chain uses TRBV24-1 and TRBJ1-2; 7 bases are shared with TRBD1. The trim removed 4 bases at V and 8 bases at J, leaving 9 bases unmatched. CDR3 length: 14 amino acids. The germline V gene encodes CDR1 KGHDR and CDR2 SFDVKD. In DNA form, the CDR3 reads TGTGCCACCAGTGACCCCGACAGGGTGGGCGGCTACACCTTC. Residues: CATSDPDRVGGYTF.

This clonotype was counted once. Written as DNA, the CDR3 is TGTGCCACACGGGACACGCGGAACACTGAAGCTTTCTTT. Residues: CATRDTRNTEAFF. The rearrangement joins TRBV28 to TRBJ1-1; tentative D call: TRBD1 (6 bases). The V end lost 10 bases, the J end lost 1 base, and 13 bases lay between the germline ends. Germline assignment: CDR1 MDHEN and CDR2 SYDVKM. The CDR3 runs to 13 residues.

This clonotype occurred a few times. V and J are TRBV29-1 and TRBJ2-7; 7 nucleotides agree with TRBD1. With 7 bases clipped from V and 0 bases from J, the junction kept 9 bases outside the gene matches. This CDR3 region has 14 residues. The V gene's germline CDR1 is SQVTM and CDR2 ANQGSEA. CDR3 amino acids: CSGGDSFSSYEQYF. In DNA form, the CDR3 reads TGCAGCGGTGGGGACAGCTTCAGCTCCTACGAGCAGTACTTC.